Presented here are 20 T cell receptor beta chains from one specimen sequenced in a study of T cell repertoires in cytomegalovirus infection (dated by TCRdb to between 2018 and 2021). Sequencing relied on an Illumina HiSeq 1500. TCRdb took the public reads, trimmed them with fastp at Q25, ran MiXCR for clone calling and kept in-frame beta chains. Rows are unified per CDR3 protein, each entry keeping the most common DNA and genes. In this sample the table shows around 740,000 distinct CDR3 sequences, approximately 34% of which occur a single time. The ten largest clones represent about 2.8% of the sample. The sample was PBMCs. The receptor set was obtained from a human donor in good health (CMV status not recorded). Some clones in this sample may be carry-over from other donors' samples.

This clonotype came up many times. The chain uses TRBV19 and TRBJ1-1; the D is unclear. The CDR3 has 12 amino acids. The germline CDR1 and CDR2 sequences are LNHDA and SQIVND (reference sequence). The V gene lost 9 bases and the J gene lost 0 bases, with 8 bases spanning the gap. The CDR3 is CASSRLNTEAFF. DNA of the CDR3: TGTGCCAGCAGCCGACTGAACACTGAAGCTTTCTTT.

This clonotype was detected a few times. The chain combines TRBV14 with TRBJ2-1; D is undetermined. Germline V gene data show CDR1 as SGHDN and CDR2 as FVKESK. This CDR3 has 13 residues. Trimming removed 4 bases at V and 6 bases at J, with 10 bases between. DNA of the CDR3: TGTGCCAGCAGCCGAGATAACAGCAATGAGCAGTTCTTC. Amino acids: CASSRDNSNEQFF.

This sequence joins TRBV7-9 and TRBJ2-3, with D uncertain. V was clipped by 5 bases and J by 6 bases, with 9 bases between them. CDR1 SEHNR and CDR2 FQNEAQ come from the germline V gene (reference sequence). CDR3 length: 12 residues. In DNA form, the CDR3 reads TGTGCCAGCAGCCACCCGGTCGATACGCAGTATTTT. It yields the protein CASSHPVDTQYF.

This clonotype has just a few counts. This chain links TRBV28 with TRBJ2-1; perhaps TRBD2 as D (5 bases). V was clipped by 6 bases and J by 0 bases, with 18 bases between them. This CDR3 spans 17 amino acids. Germline-derived CDR1 and CDR2 are MDHEN and SYDVKM. The CDR3 bases are TGTGCCAGCAGGGCCTTAGGACTTCCGAGCTCCTACAATGAGCAGTTCTTC. Its translation: CASRALGLPSSYNEQFF.

V gene TRBV28 combines with J gene TRBJ2-7, with unresolved D. V lost 6 bases and J lost 0, with 12 bases in between. This CDR3 is 14 amino acids long. Germline loops: CDR1 MDHEN, CDR2 SYDVKM. In DNA form, the CDR3 reads TGTGCCAGCAGCCGCTTTGCGGCCTCCTACGAGCAGTACTTC. Translating gives CASSRFAASYEQYF.

There are a few counts of this clonotype. This rearrangement joins TRBV24-1 to TRBJ2-3, with 7 bases aligning to TRBD1. The CDR3 contains 12 residues. J was trimmed by 4 bases and V by 7 bases; bases with no gene match: 1. Per the germline V gene, CDR1 is KGHDR and CDR2 is SFDVKD. In DNA, the CDR3 is TGTGCCACCAGGACAGGGCCAGATACGCAGTATTTT. The encoded protein is CATRTGPDTQYF.

This sequence joins TRBV20-1 and TRBJ2-2, with D perhaps matching TRBD1 or TRBD2 (5 bases each). Germline CDR1 and CDR2: DFQATT and SNEGSKA (reference sequence). The CDR3 covers 13 residues. Trimming shortened V by 3 bases and J by 2 bases, and 7 bases separated the two germline ends. This CDR3 is CSARGVNTGELFF. The CDR3 DNA is TGCAGTGCTAGGGGGGTTAACACCGGGGAGCTGTTTTTT.

This clonotype occurred a few times. The chain uses TRBV28 and TRBJ2-4; D could derive from TRBD1 or TRBD2 (6 bases each). The CDR3 consists of 15 residues. The germline V and J ends were trimmed by 5 bases and 1 base, with 12 bases remaining between them. Germline lookup yields CDR1 MDHEN and CDR2 SYDVKM. CDR3 residues: CASSPVGGAKNIQYF. In DNA, the CDR3 is TGTGCCAGCAGTCCGGTGGGGGGCGCCAAAAACATTCAGTACTTC. Looking up the rest from reference TRBV28 and TRBJ2-4 gives the full variable domain: DVKVTQSSRYLVKRTGEKVFLECVQDMDHENMFWYRQDPGLGLRLIYFSYDVKMKEKGDIPEGYSVSREKKERFSLILESASTNQTSMYLCASSPVGGAKNIQYFGAGTRLSVL.

This clonotype has only a few counts. CDR3 sequence (DNA): TGTGCCAGCAGCTTCATGACAGGGACTAACTATGGCTACACCTTC. It encodes CASSFMTGTNYGYTF. This sequence joins TRBV7-8 and TRBJ1-2, with TRBD1 identical over 7 bases. Per germline, CDR1 SGHVS and CDR2 FQNEAQ. The CDR3 covers 15 residues. Trimming at V came to 3 bases and at J to 0 bases, leaving 4 bases not matched to a gene.

The rearrangement uses TRBV7-2 and TRBJ2-7; D is perhaps TRBD2 (6 bases). The V gene's germline CDR1 is SGHTA and CDR2 FQGNSA. V was pared by 1 base and J by 3 bases, with 16 bases between. This CDR3 spans 16 amino acids. In nucleotides, the CDR3 is TGTGCCAGCAGCTTAGTCGGGGGTTCCATACGCTACGAGCAGTACTTC. Amino acid sequence: CASSLVGGSIRYEQYF.

Points on this clonotype: The CDR3 ends on some other residue instead of the conserved phenylalanine or tryptophan, so this is likely a read error. The chain is built from TRBV7-2 and TRBJ2-7; 8 nucleotides line up with TRBD1. The CDR3 sequence is 13 residues long. CDR1 is SGHTA and CDR2 is FQGNSA in the germline V gene. CDR3 DNA: TGTGCCAGAAGCTTGGACAGGGCCTACGAGCAGTACTGC. The encoded protein is CARSLDRAYEQYC.

V and J are TRBV11-2 and TRBJ2-7; no reliable D call. Germline loops: CDR1 SGHAT, CDR2 FQNNGV. Trimming took off 7 bases at V and 7 bases at J, with 17 bases between the two ends. The CDR3 loop spans 13 amino acids. The DNA of the CDR3 is TGTGCCAGCACCGGAAGAGACTTGGGGGAGCAGTACTTC. Its protein product is CASTGRDLGEQYF.

The sample holds a few counts of this clonotype. V gene TRBV29-1 combines with J gene TRBJ2-7; a weak D match, TRBD2 (5 bases). From germline, CDR1 is SQVTM and CDR2 ANQGSEA. The CDR3 runs 14 residues. The germline V and J ends were trimmed by 2 bases and 2 bases, with 13 bases remaining between them. The chain's CDR3 is CSVEMQDLPYEQYF. In nucleotides, the CDR3 is TGCAGCGTTGAAATGCAGGACTTACCCTACGAGCAGTACTTC.

In its sample, this clonotype was seen a few times. J is TRBJ1-5 and V is TRBV6-5; perhaps TRBD1 as D (6 bases). The germline V gene has CDR1 MNHEY and CDR2 SVGAGI. The V end lost 3 bases, the J end lost 6 bases, and 9 bases lay between the germline ends. The CDR3 runs to 13 residues. The DNA of the CDR3 is TGTGCCAGCAGTTATCAGGGGAGTCAGCCCCAGCATTTT. Protein: CASSYQGSQPQHF.

The gene calls are TRBV19 and TRBJ2-1, with 7 nucleotides matching TRBD1. CDR1 and CDR2 (germline): LNHDA, SQIVND (reference sequence). After removal of 5 bases from V and 4 bases from J, the junction contained 17 bases not matched to a gene. This CDR3 has 18 residues. The DNA for the CDR3 is TGTGCCAGTAGTGTCTTTGGGACAGAGCCCCTCCGATACAATGAGCAGTTCTTC. Its protein is CASSVFGTEPLRYNEQFF.

The V gene is TRBV29-1, the J gene TRBJ1-1; the D is unclear. The CDR3 covers 11 residues. CDR1 is SQVTM, CDR2 ANQGSEA, per germline. Trimming took off 7 bases at V and 4 bases at J, with 10 bases between the two ends. The CDR3 DNA reads TGCAGCGCCCTCGGGGTCACTGAAGCTTTCTTT. Its protein product is CSALGVTEAFF.

The chain recombines TRBV6-1 with TRBJ1-1, with D hard to call. With 7 bases removed from V and 3 bases from J, the gap between germline ends came to 3 bases. CDR1 is MNHNS and CDR2 is SASEGT in the germline V gene. CDR3 length equals 10 residues. DNA of the CDR3: TGTGCCAGCAAGTACACTGAAGCTTTCTTT. Its protein is CASKYTEAFF.

This clonotype was counted at least ten times. V gene TRBV7-2 combines with J gene TRBJ2-2; D is perhaps TRBD1 (6 bases). V lost 6 bases and J lost 2, with 16 bases in between. CDR1 is SGHTA and CDR2 is FQGNSA in the germline V gene. The CDR3 totals 16 residues. CDR3 nucleotides: TGTGCCAGCAGACCTACAGGGTCTGCAAACACCGGGGAGCTGTTTTTT. It translates to CASRPTGSANTGELFF.

This clonotype turned up a few times. This chain joins TRBV27 and TRBJ2-7; the match to TRBD1 covers 8 bases. Germline V lookup: CDR1 MNHEY, CDR2 SMNVEV (reference sequence). With V trimmed by 4 bases and J by 0 bases, 8 bases remained unmatched. This CDR3 region has 16 residues. The CDR3: CASSSRTGLPSYEQYF. CDR3 sequence (DNA): TGTGCCAGCAGTTCCCGGACAGGGCTCCCCTCCTACGAGCAGTACTTC.

V is TRBV19 and J is TRBJ2-7, with D perhaps matching TRBD1 or TRBD2 (6 bases each). The CDR3 is 13 residues long. Trimming removed 6 bases from V and 6 bases from J, with 15 bases in between. Germline assignment: CDR1 LNHDA and CDR2 SQIVND (reference sequence). CDR3 amino acids: CASRPGGGGEQYF. The CDR3 DNA reads as TGTGCCAGTAGACCCGGAGGGGGTGGCGAGCAGTACTTC.